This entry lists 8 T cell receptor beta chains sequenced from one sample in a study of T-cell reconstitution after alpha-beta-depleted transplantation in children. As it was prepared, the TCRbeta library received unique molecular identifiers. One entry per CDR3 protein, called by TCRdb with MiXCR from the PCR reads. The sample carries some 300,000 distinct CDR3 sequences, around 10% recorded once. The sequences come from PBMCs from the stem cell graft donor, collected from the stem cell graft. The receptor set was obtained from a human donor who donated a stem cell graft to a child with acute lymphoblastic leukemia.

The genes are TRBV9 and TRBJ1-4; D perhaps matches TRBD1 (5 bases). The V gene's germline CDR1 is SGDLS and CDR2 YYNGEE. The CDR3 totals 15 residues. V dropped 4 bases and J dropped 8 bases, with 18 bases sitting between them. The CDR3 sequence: CASSSQGYRDEKLFF. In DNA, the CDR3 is TGTGCCAGCAGCTCCCAGGGATACCGAGACGAAAAACTGTTTTTT.

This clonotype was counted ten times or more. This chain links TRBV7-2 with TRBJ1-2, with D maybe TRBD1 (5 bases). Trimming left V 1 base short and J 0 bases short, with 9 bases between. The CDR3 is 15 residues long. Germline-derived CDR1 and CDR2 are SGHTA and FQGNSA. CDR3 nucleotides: TGTGCCAGCAGCTTAGTTGGGGGAGCTAACTATGGCTACACCTTC. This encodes CASSLVGGANYGYTF. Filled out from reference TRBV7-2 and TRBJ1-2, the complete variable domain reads GAGVSQSPSNKVTEKGKDVELRCDPISGHTALYWYRQSLGQGLEFLIYFQGNSAPDKSGLPSDRFSAERTGGSVSTLTIQRTQQEDSAVYLCASSLVGGANYGYTFGSGTRLTVV.

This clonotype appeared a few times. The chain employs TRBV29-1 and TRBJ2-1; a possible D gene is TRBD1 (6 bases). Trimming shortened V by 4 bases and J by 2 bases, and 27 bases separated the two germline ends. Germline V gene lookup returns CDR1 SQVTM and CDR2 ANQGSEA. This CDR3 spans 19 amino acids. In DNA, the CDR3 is TGCAGCGTTGCCAGGGGCGCTGGGAATTTAGCCGGGACCTACAATGAGCAGTTCTTC. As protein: CSVARGAGNLAGTYNEQFF.

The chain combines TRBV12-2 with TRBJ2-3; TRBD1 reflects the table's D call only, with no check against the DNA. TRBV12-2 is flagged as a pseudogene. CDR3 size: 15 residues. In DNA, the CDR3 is TGTGCAACCCCCAACGGGTCAGGGGACACAGATACGCAGTATTTT. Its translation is CATPNGSGDTDTQYF.

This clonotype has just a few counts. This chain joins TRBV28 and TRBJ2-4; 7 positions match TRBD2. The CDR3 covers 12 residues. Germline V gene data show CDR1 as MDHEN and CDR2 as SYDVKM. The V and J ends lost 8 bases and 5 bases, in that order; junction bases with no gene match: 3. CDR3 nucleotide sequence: TGTGCCAGCGGTGGGAGGGAAAACATTCAGTACTTC. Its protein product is CASGGRENIQYF. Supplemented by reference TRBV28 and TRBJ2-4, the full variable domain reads DVKVTQSSRYLVKRTGEKVFLECVQDMDHENMFWYRQDPGLGLRLIYFSYDVKMKEKGDIPEGYSVSREKKERFSLILESASTNQTSMYLCASGGRENIQYFGAGTRLSVL.

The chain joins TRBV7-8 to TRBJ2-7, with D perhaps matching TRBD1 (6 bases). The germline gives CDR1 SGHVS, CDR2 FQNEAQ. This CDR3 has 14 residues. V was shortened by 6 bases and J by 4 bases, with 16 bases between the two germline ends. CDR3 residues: CASRGAGVGYEQYF. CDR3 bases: TGTGCCAGCAGAGGGGCAGGGGTAGGATACGAGCAGTACTTC.

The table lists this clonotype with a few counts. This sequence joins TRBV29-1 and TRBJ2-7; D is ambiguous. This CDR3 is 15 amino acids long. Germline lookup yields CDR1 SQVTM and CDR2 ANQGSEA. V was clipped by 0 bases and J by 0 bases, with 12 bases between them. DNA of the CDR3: TGCAGCGTTGAAGATCTTGTTGGCGGCTCCTACGAGCAGTACTTC. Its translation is CSVEDLVGGSYEQYF.

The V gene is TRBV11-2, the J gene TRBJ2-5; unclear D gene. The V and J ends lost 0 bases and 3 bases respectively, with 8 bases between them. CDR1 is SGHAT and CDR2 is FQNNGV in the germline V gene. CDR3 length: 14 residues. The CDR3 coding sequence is TGTGCCAGCAGCTTAGAGCCCCGCAAAGAGACCCAGTACTTC. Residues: CASSLEPRKETQYF. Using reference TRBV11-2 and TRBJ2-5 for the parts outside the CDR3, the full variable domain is EAGVAQSPRYKIIEKRQSVAFWCNPISGHATLYWYQQILGQGPKLLIQFQNNGVVDDSQLPKDRFSAERLKGVDSTLKIQPAKLEDSAVYLCASSLEPRKETQYFGPGTRLLVL.